The 25 T cell receptor beta chains presented below share a single source sample, sequenced in a study of cytomegalovirus exposure and HLA in healthy donors (dated by TCRdb to the late 2010s). Library prep was done by the immunoSEQ multiplex PCR assay. As stored in TCRdb, this immuneACCESS dataset retains in-frame rearrangements with V and J assigned. A fraction of the clones does not appear; measured against another copy, unresolved V genes explain less than half of the discrepancy, and the remainder lacks a known reason. This sample gives 100,000 to 150,000 clones in total; approximately 94% of them show up just once. 1.5% to 2% of the sample comes from the top ten. The sequencing sample was made of PBMCs. The source of these receptors is a man aged 18-30 years in good health and CMV-seronegative.

The genes are TRBV5-1 and TRBJ1-1, with 7 bases lining up with TRBD1. CDR3 size: 14 residues. CDR1 and CDR2 (germline): SGHRS, YFSETQ. With V trimmed by 7 bases and J by 1 base, 7 bases remained unmatched. The CDR3 nucleotides read TGCGCCAGCTCCTGGACAGGAACGAACACTGAAGCTTTCTTT. Translation: CASSWTGTNTEAFF.

The rearrangement uses TRBV19 and TRBJ2-1; 8 bases are a match to TRBD1. Germline V gene data show CDR1 as LNHDA and CDR2 as SQIVND (reference sequence). V gave up 4 bases and J gave up 4 bases; unmatched junction bases: 12. CDR3 length: 17 amino acids. CDR3 sequence reads: CASSKGRGDRSYNEQFF. Written as DNA, the CDR3 is TGTGCCAGTAGTAAGGGAAGGGGGGACAGGAGTTACAATGAGCAGTTCTTC.

V usage is TRBV15 and J usage is TRBJ2-5; D may be TRBD1 (5 bases). CDR3 length equals 14 residues. The V and J ends lost 3 bases and 3 bases respectively, with 11 bases between them. CDR1 and CDR2 from the germline V gene are LNHNV and YYDKDF (reference sequence). CDR3 DNA: TGTGCCACCAGCAGGCCCAGGGCAAAAGAGACCCAGTACTTC. This encodes CATSRPRAKETQYF.

V is TRBV15 and J is TRBJ1-1; 7 nucleotides agree with TRBD1. CDR3 length: 16 amino acids. The V and J ends lost 4 bases and 6 bases, in that order; junction bases with no gene match: 14. From germline, CDR1 is LNHNV and CDR2 YYDKDF (reference sequence). CDR3 DNA: TGTGCCACCAGCAAAAAGACAGGGACTGTTTTTCCTGAAGCTTTCTTT. Residues: CATSKKTGTVFPEAFF.

The J gene is TRBJ1-5, the V gene TRBV19; D not resolved. CDR3 size: 15 residues. Germline V CDR1 and CDR2: LNHDA, SQIVND (reference sequence). V lost 3 bases, J lost 1 base, and 10 bases lay in between. CDR3 sequence reads: CASSIDGKSNQPQHF. The CDR3 nucleotides read TGTGCCAGTAGTATTGACGGGAAAAGCAATCAGCCCCAGCATTTT.

V and J are TRBV9 and TRBJ2-3; TRBD2 matches 10 bases. The germline gives CDR1 SGDLS, CDR2 YYNGEE. The CDR3 runs to 15 residues. The junction had 4 bases not matched to a gene; V was cut back by 2 bases and J by 4 bases. The CDR3 sequence: CASSVGLAIADTQYF. CDR3 DNA sequence: TGTGCCAGCAGCGTGGGACTAGCGATTGCAGATACGCAGTATTTT.

The J gene is TRBJ2-3, the V gene TRBV15; TRBD1 matches 9 bases. The V segment lost 2 bases and the J segment 0 bases; nucleotides outside the gene matches: 9. Germline assignment: CDR1 LNHNV and CDR2 YYDKDF (reference sequence). This CDR3 has 18 residues. The CDR3 region is CATSRPRGQGPSTDTQYF. The DNA of the CDR3 is TGTGCCACCAGCAGACCTCGGGGACAGGGACCTAGCACAGATACGCAGTATTTT.

On this clone itself: Relative to the germline gene, one junction end is altered; a read error may explain this. The chain combines TRBV7-2 with TRBJ2-3; the D gene is possibly TRBD1 (6 bases). The CDR3 is made up of 12 amino acids. CDR1 SGHTA and CDR2 FQGNSA come from the germline V gene. The CDR3 DNA reads TGTGCCAGCAGCTTAGCGCCACAGGTGGGGGCTTTT. It encodes CASSLAPQVGAF.

The rearrangement links TRBV9 to TRBJ2-3; TRBD2 aligns across 10 bases. J was trimmed by 2 bases and V by 2 bases; bases with no gene match: 8. Germline V gene lookup returns CDR1 SGDLS and CDR2 YYNGEE. This CDR3 is built from 17 residues. The CDR3 sequence is CASSVQPTSGVTDTQYF. CDR3 nucleotide sequence: TGTGCCAGCAGCGTCCAACCAACTAGCGGGGTCACAGATACGCAGTATTTT.

V usage is TRBV4-3 and J usage is TRBJ2-1; weak D call: TRBD1 (6 bases). Looked up from germline, CDR1 is LGHNA and CDR2 is YSLEER. This CDR3 is built from 16 residues. Trimming pared 0 bases from V and 0 bases from J, leaving 9 bases between. CDR3 DNA sequence: TGCGCCAGCAGCCAAGAGCAGGGGAGCTCCTACAATGAGCAGTTCTTC. Residues: CASSQEQGSSYNEQFF.

The gene calls are TRBV9 and TRBJ2-1, with 12 nucleotides matching TRBD2. The CDR3 is made up of 16 amino acids. V trimming: 2 bases; J trimming: 8 bases; junction bases outside the gene matches: 8. The germline CDR1 and CDR2 sequences are SGDLS and YYNGEE. Here the CDR3 reads CASSVTSGSSHDEQFF. The DNA of the CDR3 is TGTGCCAGCAGCGTGACTAGCGGGAGTTCGCACGATGAGCAGTTCTTC.

The J gene is TRBJ2-5, the V gene TRBV4-3; 7 positions match TRBD2. This CDR3 comprises 16 residues. Looked up from germline, CDR1 is LGHNA and CDR2 is YSLEER. V gave up 0 bases and J gave up 2 bases; unmatched junction bases: 6. CDR3 in DNA: TGCGCCAGCAGCCAAGATCGAGCGGGGATACAAGAGACCCAGTACTTC. Amino acids: CASSQDRAGIQETQYF.

The CDR3 bases are TGTGCCAGCAGCCCTCGAGGGGGATCGAGGAATGGCTACACCTTC. It codes for CASSPRGGSRNGYTF. The rearrangement uses TRBV6-5 and TRBJ1-2; possible D gene TRBD1, 6 bases. The germline gives CDR1 MNHEY, CDR2 SVGAGI. Deletions cut 6 bases from V and 6 bases from J, with 20 bases between. CDR3 length: 15 residues.

As to this clone: At one end the junction does not follow the germline gene, possibly because of a read error. The rearrangement uses TRBV4-1 and TRBJ2-1, with 8 bases matching TRBD2. Germline values: CDR1 MGHRA, CDR2 YSYEKL. CDR3 length equals 12 residues. CDR3 in amino acids: CASRGDVAGQVF. For the CDR3, the DNA is TGCGCCAGCCGAGGGGATGTAGCGGGGCAGGTCTTC.

The chain uses TRBV28 and TRBJ2-1, with 9 nucleotides matching TRBD2. Germline V gene sequence: CDR1 MDHEN, CDR2 SYDVKM. This CDR3 is 16 amino acids long. J was trimmed by 4 bases and V by 5 bases; bases with no gene match: 9. CDR3 DNA sequence: TGTGCCAGCAGTCCTATAGCGGGAGCTGAGTACAATGAGCAGTTCTTC. Translation gives CASSPIAGAEYNEQFF.

V and J are TRBV28 and TRBJ2-1; D might be TRBD1 (5 bases). V lost 3 bases and J 14 bases, leaving 11 bases between the germline ends. Germline V gene lookup returns CDR1 MDHEN and CDR2 SYDVKM. The CDR3 length is 11 residues. This CDR3 is CASSFGQGEFF. The DNA of the CDR3 is TGTGCCAGCAGTTTTGGGCAGGGTGAGTTCTTC. The variable domain in full, with the rest retrieved from reference TRBV28 and TRBJ2-1, is DVKVTQSSRYLVKRTGEKVFLECVQDMDHENMFWYRQDPGLGLRLIYFSYDVKMKEKGDIPEGYSVSREKKERFSLILESASTNQTSMYLCASSFGQGEFFGPGTRLTVL.

This chain links TRBV6-1 with TRBJ1-2, with TRBD1 matching 9 bases. CDR3 length: 14 amino acids. V shed 7 bases, J shed 5 bases, and the junction held 8 bases outside the gene matches. The germline V gene has CDR1 MNHNS and CDR2 SASEGT. The CDR3: CASIPGQGGYGYTF. The CDR3 coding sequence is TGTGCCAGCATTCCGGGACAGGGTGGTTATGGCTACACCTTC.

CDR3 residues: CASSPSGRGGSDTQYF. The CDR3 DNA is TGTGCCAGCAGCCCATCTGGGCGGGGGGGGTCAGATACGCAGTATTTT. The chain links TRBV9 to TRBJ2-3; the match to TRBD2 covers 9 bases. Per germline, CDR1 SGDLS and CDR2 YYNGEE. V dropped 4 bases and J dropped 4; count of bases not matched to a gene: 10. This CDR3 contains 16 residues. The variable domain in full, with the rest retrieved from reference TRBV9 and TRBJ2-3, is DSGVTQTPKHLITATGQRVTLRCSPRSGDLSVYWYQQSLDQGLQFLIQYYNGEERAKGNILERFSAQQFPDLHSELNLSSLELGDSALYFCASSPSGRGGSDTQYFGPGTRLTVL.

This clone was detected once. The chain combines TRBV5-6 with TRBJ2-7, with D hard to call. The V end was cut by 0 bases, the J end by 6 bases, with 4 bases between. The CDR3 runs to 11 residues. The germline gives CDR1 SGHDT, CDR2 YYEEEE. The CDR3 here is CASSLASEQYF. The CDR3 nucleotides read TGTGCCAGCAGCTTGGCCAGCGAGCAGTACTTC.

This chain uses TRBV6-6 with TRBJ2-1; D uncertain. Trimming removed 8 bases from V and 0 bases from J, with 8 bases in between. CDR3 length: 13 residues. Germline V gives CDR1 MNHNY, CDR2 SVGAGI (reference sequence). CDR3 loop: CASVRPSYNEQFF. The CDR3 region has the DNA TGTGCCAGCGTGCGGCCCTCCTACAATGAGCAGTTCTTC.

This rearrangement joins TRBV6-4 to TRBJ2-2, with D tentatively TRBD1 (5 bases). The CDR3 consists of 14 residues. The germline CDR1 and CDR2 sequences are MRHNA and SNTAGT. Trimming cost V 3 bases and J 5 bases, with 10 bases left between them. The CDR3 DNA sequence: TGTGCCAGCAGTGATGGACAAAAAACCGGGGAGCTGTTTTTT. This gives the protein CASSDGQKTGELFF.

V is TRBV4-3 and J is TRBJ1-1, with D perhaps matching TRBD1 (5 bases). This CDR3 region has 14 residues. CDR1 LGHNA and CDR2 YSLEER come from the germline V gene. Trimming removed 0 bases from V and 5 bases from J, with 10 bases in between. CDR3 protein: CASSQEGGKTEAFF. CDR3 coding DNA: TGCGCCAGCAGCCAAGAGGGGGGGAAAACTGAAGCTTTCTTT.

This rearrangement joins TRBV5-6 to TRBJ2-2; 9 nucleotides line up with TRBD1. The V segment lost 7 bases and the J segment 4 bases; nucleotides outside the gene matches: 8. CDR3 length: 15 amino acids. Germline V gene lookup returns CDR1 SGHDT and CDR2 YYEEEE. In DNA, the CDR3 is TGTGCCAGCCGGACCGGGACAGGGACCACCGGGGAGCTGTTTTTT. Its protein product is CASRTGTGTTGELFF.

V gene TRBV27 combines with J gene TRBJ2-3; 8 nucleotides align to TRBD1. Germline values: CDR1 MNHEY, CDR2 SMNVEV (reference sequence). The CDR3 is made up of 13 amino acids. V lost 6 bases to trimming and J lost 4 bases; unmatched junction nucleotides: 3. Here the CDR3 reads CASSGQGPDTQYF. CDR3 sequence (DNA): TGTGCCAGCAGCGGACAGGGCCCAGATACGCAGTATTTT.

J is TRBJ2-1 and V is TRBV11-2; TRBD2 aligns across 13 bases. The CDR3 contains 16 residues. J gave up 8 bases and V 6 bases, and 10 bases lay outside the gene matches. In germline, CDR1 is SGHAT, CDR2 FQNNGV. The CDR3 loop is CASSSTSGRGIDEQFF. In DNA, the CDR3 is TGTGCCAGCAGTTCAACTAGCGGGAGGGGAATTGATGAGCAGTTCTTC.